This T cell receptor (beta chain) was identified in a study of technical replicates of blood from a few donors (dated by TCRdb to between 2016 and 2019). From its cysteine to its phenylalanine, the CDR3 spans 13 amino acids. The DNA shown is the 39-base CDR3, in frame from base 1. Reading the germline V gene gives CDR1 SGDLS and CDR2 YYNGEE. Between the V and J ends, shortened by 0 bases and 8 bases respectively, the junction contains 11 bases. The library was obtained by the immunoSEQ multiplex PCR assay. This immuneACCESS table, as held by TCRdb, lists in-frame sequences with V and J called but not all clones. Of the missing ones, under half trace to an unresolved V gene in checked studies; the others have no known cause. This sample is represented by about 50,000 clones; about 96% of them were singletons. Clones ranked in the top ten supply approximately 0.4% of the sample. Concerning this clone itself: Its binding antigen is unknown. Base qualities are missing; no much larger clone stands one base away.

Sequencing used T cells isolated from PBMCs. The sequence joins TRBV9 to TRBJ1-1; TRBD1 is possibly the D segment (5 matching bases). The sequence derives from a human donor in good health. The DNA sequence reads TGTGCCAGCAGCGTAGTGGGGCAGAACGAAGCTTTCTTT. This yields the protein CASSVVGQNEAFF.